One sample yielded the 6 T cell receptor beta chains listed below, sequenced in a study of technical replicates of blood from a handful of donors. Here immunoSEQ multiplex PCR was the method, and the copy in TCRdb shows in-frame clones only, minus some. This sample has around 76,000 clones, with approximately 98% found just once. Sequences were obtained from T cells isolated from PBMCs. The receptors originated from a human donor in good health.

The chain combines TRBV6-6 with TRBJ2-5; the D is unclear. CDR3 length: 13 amino acids. CDR1 is MNHNY and CDR2 is SVGAGI in the germline V gene (reference sequence). The V gene lost 2 bases and the J gene lost 1 base, with 5 bases spanning the gap. CDR3 nucleotides: TGTGCCAGCAGTTACGCCAGCCAAGAGACCCAGTACTTC. This sequence encodes CASSYASQETQYF.

This clone was observed once. The V call is TRBV28, the J call TRBJ1-5, with D possibly TRBD1 on 5 matching bases. The CDR3 runs 14 residues. V lost 2 bases, J lost 5 bases, and 10 bases lay in between. The germline V gene encodes CDR1 MDHEN and CDR2 SYDVKM. The CDR3 loop is CASSLGSGYQPQHF. As DNA, the CDR3 is TGTGCCAGCAGTTTAGGGTCAGGGTATCAGCCCCAGCATTTT.

The V gene is TRBV2, the J gene TRBJ1-3; D perhaps matches TRBD1 (5 bases). CDR1 and CDR2 from the germline V gene are SNHLY and FYNNEI. The CDR3 sequence is 15 residues long. V dropped 5 bases and J dropped 2 bases, with 13 bases sitting between them. CDR3 nucleotides: TGTGCCAGCAGTCTCACCAGGGTAACTGGAAACACCATATATTTT. This translates into CASSLTRVTGNTIYF.

This sequence joins TRBV6-5 and TRBJ1-2; D is possibly TRBD1 (6 bases). The CDR3 is made up of 13 amino acids. Trimming took 2 bases from V and 3 from J, leaving 7 bases between them. CDR1 is MNHEY and CDR2 is SVGAGI in the germline V gene. The CDR3 region is CASSYGGHYGYTF. CDR3 coding DNA: TGTGCCAGCAGTTACGGGGGCCACTATGGCTACACCTTC.

The genes are TRBV10-3 and TRBJ1-5; 11 bases align to TRBD1. Germline values: CDR1 ENHRY, CDR2 SYGVKD. The length of the CDR3 is 14 residues. Unmatched junction bases numbered 1, after V lost 3 bases and J lost 6 bases. The CDR3 nucleotides are TGTGCCATCAGTGAAGGGACAGGGGGTCAGCCCCAGCATTTT. Its protein is CAISEGTGGQPQHF.

CDR3 sequence: CASRAGSSYEQYF. The DNA for the CDR3 is TGTGCCAGCAGGGCCGGGAGCTCCTACGAGCAGTACTTC. The chain has TRBV7-9 and TRBJ2-7, with D maybe TRBD2 (6 bases). Trimming shortened V by 6 bases and J by 0 bases, and 9 bases separated the two germline ends. Germline values: CDR1 SEHNR, CDR2 FQNEAQ (reference sequence). The CDR3 length is 13 residues.